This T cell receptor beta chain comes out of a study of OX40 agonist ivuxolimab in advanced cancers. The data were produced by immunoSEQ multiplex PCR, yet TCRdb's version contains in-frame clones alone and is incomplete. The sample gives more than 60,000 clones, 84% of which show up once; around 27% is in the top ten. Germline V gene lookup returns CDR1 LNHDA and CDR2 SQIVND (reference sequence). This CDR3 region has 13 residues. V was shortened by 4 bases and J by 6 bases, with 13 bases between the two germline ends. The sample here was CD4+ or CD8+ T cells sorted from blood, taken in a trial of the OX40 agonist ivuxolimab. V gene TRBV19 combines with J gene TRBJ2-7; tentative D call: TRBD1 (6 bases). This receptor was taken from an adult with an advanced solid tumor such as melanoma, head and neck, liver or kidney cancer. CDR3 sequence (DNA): TGTGCCAGTAGTAGGCAAACAGGGAGCGAGCAGTACTTC. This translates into CASSRQTGSEQYF.